This T cell receptor (beta chain) emerged from a study of blood T cell repertoires in COVID-19. Germline V CDR1 and CDR2: SGDLS, YYNGEE. The V and J ends lost 0 bases and 3 bases respectively, with 12 bases between them. The CDR3 runs to 15 residues. Repertoires were generated with immunoSEQ multiplex PCR, while TCRdb's copy carries only in-frame clones and drops some. The sample carries 300,000 to 350,000 clones, nearly 90% recorded once. V is TRBV9 and J is TRBJ1-1; D possibly corresponds to TRBD1 (5 bases). The sequenced material came from PBMCs or T cells enriched from blood (not recorded which). The receptor comes from a woman younger than 35 with acute COVID-19. The CDR3 nucleotides are TGTGCCAGCAGCGTAGCTGCGGGGGTAGACACTGAAGCTTTCTTT. This codes for CASSVAAGVDTEAFF.